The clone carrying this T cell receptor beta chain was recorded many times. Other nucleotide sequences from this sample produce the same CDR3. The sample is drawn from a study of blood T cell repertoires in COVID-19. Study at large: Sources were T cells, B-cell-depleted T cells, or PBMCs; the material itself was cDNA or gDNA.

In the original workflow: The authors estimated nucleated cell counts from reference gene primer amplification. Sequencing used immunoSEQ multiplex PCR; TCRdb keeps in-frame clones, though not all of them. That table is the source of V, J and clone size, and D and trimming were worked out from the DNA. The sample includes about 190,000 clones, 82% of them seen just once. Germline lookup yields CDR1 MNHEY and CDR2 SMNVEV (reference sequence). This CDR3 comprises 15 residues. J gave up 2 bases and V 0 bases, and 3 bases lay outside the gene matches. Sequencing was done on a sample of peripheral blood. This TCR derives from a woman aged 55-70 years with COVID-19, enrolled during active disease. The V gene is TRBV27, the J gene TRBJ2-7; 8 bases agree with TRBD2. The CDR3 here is CASSLSGGRPYEQYF. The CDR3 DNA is TGTGCCAGCAGTTTATCGGGCGGGAGGCCCTACGAGCAGTACTTC.